This TCR beta chain was identified during a study of T cell responses to AZD1222 COVID-19 vaccine. Method: immunoSEQ multiplex PCR; TCRdb's copy keeps in-frame clones and lacks some. The data show under 200,000 clones, with under 95% seen just once and about 4.5% held by the top ten. There are 13 residues in the CDR3. The ends lost 6 bases at V and 7 bases at J; junction bases unmatched: 8. CDR1 and CDR2 from the germline V gene are MNHEY and SMNVEV (reference sequence). Sample: peripheral blood, taken on day 0 of MenACWY control vaccination. This clonotype was obtained from an adult in good health. The rearrangement links TRBV27 to TRBJ2-7, with 8 bases aligning to TRBD2. CDR3 DNA: TGTGCCAGCAGGGACGGTATAGCGGGGGAGCAGTACTTC. Amino acids: CASRDGIAGEQYF.